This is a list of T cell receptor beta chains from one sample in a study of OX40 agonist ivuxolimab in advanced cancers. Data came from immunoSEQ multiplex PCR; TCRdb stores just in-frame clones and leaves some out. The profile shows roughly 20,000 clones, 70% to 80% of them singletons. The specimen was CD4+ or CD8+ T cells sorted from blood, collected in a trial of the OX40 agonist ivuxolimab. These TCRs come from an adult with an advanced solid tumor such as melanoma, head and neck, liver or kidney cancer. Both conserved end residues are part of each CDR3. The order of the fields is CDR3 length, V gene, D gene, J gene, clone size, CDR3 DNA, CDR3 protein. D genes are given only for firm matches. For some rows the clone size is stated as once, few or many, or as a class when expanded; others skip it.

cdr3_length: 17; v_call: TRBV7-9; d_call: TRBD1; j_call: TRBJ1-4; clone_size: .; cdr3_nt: TGTGCCAGCAGCTCCGGGCCTATCGGGACAGGGGATGAAAAACTGTTTTTT; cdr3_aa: CASSSGPIGTGDEKLFF
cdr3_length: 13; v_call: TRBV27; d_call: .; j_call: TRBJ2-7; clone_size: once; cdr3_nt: TGTGCCAGCAGTTTAACTTCGGGCTACGAGCAGTACTTC; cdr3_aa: CASSLTSGYEQYF
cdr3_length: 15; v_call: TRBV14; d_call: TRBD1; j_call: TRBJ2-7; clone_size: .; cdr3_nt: TGTGCCAGCAGTATCTCGACAGGGGGTATTTACGAGCAGTACTTC; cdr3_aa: CASSISTGGIYEQYF
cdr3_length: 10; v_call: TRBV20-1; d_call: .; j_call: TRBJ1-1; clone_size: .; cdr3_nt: TGCAGTGCTTGGACAGTTGAAGCTTTCTTT; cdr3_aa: CSAWTVEAFF
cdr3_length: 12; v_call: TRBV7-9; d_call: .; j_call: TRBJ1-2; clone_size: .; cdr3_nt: TGTGCCAGCAGCCTACAGGGCTATGGCTACACCTTC; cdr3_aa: CASSLQGYGYTF
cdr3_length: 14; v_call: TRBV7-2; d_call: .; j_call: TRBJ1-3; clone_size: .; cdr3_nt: TGTGCCAGCAGCTTGAGGCAGACTGGAAACACCATATATTTT; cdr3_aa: CASSLRQTGNTIYF
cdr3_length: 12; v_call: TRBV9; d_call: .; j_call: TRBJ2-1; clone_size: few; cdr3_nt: TGTGCCAGCAGCCCAGGGCGAAAAGAGCAGTTCTTC; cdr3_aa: CASSPGRKEQFF
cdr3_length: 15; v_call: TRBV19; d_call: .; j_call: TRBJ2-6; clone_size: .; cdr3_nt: TGTGCCAGTAGATCTCAATTCTCTGGGGCCAACGTCCTGACTTTC; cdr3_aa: CASRSQFSGANVLTF
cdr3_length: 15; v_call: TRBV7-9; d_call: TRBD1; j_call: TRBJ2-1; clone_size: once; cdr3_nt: TGTGCCAGCAGCCCCCGGACAGGACCTTTGTATGAGCAGTTCTTC; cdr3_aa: CASSPRTGPLYEQFF
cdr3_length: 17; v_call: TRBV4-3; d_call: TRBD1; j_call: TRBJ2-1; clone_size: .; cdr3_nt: TGCGCCAGCAGCCAAGATTCCCACAGGGGTTTCTACAATGAGCAGTTCTTC; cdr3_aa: CASSQDSHRGFYNEQFF
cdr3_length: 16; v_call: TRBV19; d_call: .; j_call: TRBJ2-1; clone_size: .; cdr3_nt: TGTGCCAGTAGCGCCCGACGGGGACAACTTTACAATGAGCAGTTCTTC; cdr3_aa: CASSARRGQLYNEQFF
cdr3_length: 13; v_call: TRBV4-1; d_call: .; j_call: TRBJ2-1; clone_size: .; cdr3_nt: TGCGCCAGCAGCTCCCGGGACGCCAATGAGCAGTTCTTC; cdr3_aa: CASSSRDANEQFF
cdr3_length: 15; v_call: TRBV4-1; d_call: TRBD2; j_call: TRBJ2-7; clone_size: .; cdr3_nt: TGCGCCAGCAGCCTCCTACTAGCGGGGGGTTCCGAGCAGTACTTC; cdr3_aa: CASSLLLAGGSEQYF
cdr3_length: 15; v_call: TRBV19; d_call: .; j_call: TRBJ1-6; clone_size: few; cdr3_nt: TGTGCCAGTAGTTGGCAGAGCTCCTATAATTCACCCCTCCACTTT; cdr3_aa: CASSWQSSYNSPLHF
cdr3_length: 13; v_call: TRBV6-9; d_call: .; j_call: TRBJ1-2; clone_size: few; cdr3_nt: TGTGCCAGCAGCGACTTCAGTTATTATGGCTACACCTTC; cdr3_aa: CASSDFSYYGYTF
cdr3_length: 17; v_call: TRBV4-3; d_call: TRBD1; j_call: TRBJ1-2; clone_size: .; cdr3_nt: TGCGCCAGCAGCCAAGACGTTAACAGGGGTTTTAACTATGGCTACACCTTC; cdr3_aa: CASSQDVNRGFNYGYTF
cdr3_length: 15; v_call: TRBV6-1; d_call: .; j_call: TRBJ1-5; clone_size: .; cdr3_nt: TGTGCCACATATGGTGGTATCTATAGCAATCAGCCCCAGCATTTT; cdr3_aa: CATYGGIYSNQPQHF
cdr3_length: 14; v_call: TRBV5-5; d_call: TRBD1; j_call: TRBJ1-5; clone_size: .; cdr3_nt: TGTGCCAGCAGCTCGACAGGGTTGAATCAGCCCCAGCATTTT; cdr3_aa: CASSSTGLNQPQHF
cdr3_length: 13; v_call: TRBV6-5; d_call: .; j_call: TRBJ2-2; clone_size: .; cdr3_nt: TGTGCCAGCAGTTACCTTGGAACCGGGGAGCTGTTTTTT; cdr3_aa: CASSYLGTGELFF
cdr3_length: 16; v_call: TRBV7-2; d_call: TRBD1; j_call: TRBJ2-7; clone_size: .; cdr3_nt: TGTGCCAGCAGCCTACCCCGGACAGGTATGGGGTACGAGCAGTACTTC; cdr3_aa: CASSLPRTGMGYEQYF
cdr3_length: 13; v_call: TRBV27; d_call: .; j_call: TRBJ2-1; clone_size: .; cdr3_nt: TGTGCCAGCAGTTTAGCGGCGGGAAATGAGCAGTTCTTC; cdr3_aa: CASSLAAGNEQFF
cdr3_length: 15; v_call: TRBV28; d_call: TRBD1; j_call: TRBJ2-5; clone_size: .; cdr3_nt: TGTGCCAGCAGTTTCGTACGGGGACAGGGAGGGACCCAGTACTTC; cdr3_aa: CASSFVRGQGGTQYF
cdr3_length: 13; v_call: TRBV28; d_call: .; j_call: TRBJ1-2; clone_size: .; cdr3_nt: TGTGCCAGCAATGACAGTCCTGGCTATGGCTACACCTTC; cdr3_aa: CASNDSPGYGYTF
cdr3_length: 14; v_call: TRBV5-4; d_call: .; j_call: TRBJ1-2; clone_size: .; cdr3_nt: TGTGCCAGCGGCCCGGGACAAGGCACCAGTGGCTACACCTTC; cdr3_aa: CASGPGQGTSGYTF
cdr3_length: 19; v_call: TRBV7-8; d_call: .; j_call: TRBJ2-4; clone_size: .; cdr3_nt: TGTGCCAGCAGCTTAGCGTGGGGAGACATCTTAGGGGCCAAAAACATTCAGTACTTC; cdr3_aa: CASSLAWGDILGAKNIQYF
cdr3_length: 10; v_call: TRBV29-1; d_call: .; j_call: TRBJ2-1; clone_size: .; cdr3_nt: TGCAGCGCTGGAGGGAATGAGCAGTTCTTC; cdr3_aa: CSAGGNEQFF
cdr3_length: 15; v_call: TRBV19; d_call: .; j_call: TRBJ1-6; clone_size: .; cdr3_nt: TGTGCCAGTAGTCTCGGCGTCCGTTATAATTCACCCCTCCACTTT; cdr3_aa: CASSLGVRYNSPLHF
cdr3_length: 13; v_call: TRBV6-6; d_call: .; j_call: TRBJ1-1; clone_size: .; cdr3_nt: TGTGCCAGCAGTTGGACTGTGAACACTGAAGCTTTCTTT; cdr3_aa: CASSWTVNTEAFF
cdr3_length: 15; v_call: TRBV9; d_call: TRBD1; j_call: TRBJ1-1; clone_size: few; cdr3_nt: TGTGCCAGCAGCCCTCAACAGGGGAAGAACACTGAAGCTTTCTTT; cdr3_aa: CASSPQQGKNTEAFF